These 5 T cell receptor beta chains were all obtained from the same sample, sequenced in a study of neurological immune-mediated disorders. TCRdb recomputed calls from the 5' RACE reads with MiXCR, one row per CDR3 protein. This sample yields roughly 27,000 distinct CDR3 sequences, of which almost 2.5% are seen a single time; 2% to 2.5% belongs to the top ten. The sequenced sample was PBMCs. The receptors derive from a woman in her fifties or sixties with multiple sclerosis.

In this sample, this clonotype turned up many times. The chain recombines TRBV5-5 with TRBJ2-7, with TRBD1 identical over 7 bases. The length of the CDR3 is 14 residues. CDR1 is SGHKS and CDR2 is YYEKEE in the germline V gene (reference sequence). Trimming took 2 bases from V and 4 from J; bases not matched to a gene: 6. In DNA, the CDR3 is TGTGCCAGCAGCTTCTTAGGGGGCGGATACGAGCAGTACTTC. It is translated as CASSFLGGGYEQYF.

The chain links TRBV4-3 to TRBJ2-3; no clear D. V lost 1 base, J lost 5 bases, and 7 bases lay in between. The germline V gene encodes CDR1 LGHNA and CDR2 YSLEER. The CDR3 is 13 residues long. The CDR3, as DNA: TGCGCCAGCAGCCAAGTGTATCAAGATACGCAGTATTTT. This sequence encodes CASSQVYQDTQYF.

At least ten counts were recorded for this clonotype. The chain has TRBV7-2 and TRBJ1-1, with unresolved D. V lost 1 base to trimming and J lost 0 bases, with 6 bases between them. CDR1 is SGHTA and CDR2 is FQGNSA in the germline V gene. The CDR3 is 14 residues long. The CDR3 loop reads CASSLGPVNTEAFF. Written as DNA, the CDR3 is TGTGCCAGCAGCTTAGGACCAGTGAACACTGAAGCTTTCTTT.

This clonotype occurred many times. The chain's CDR3 is CASSLDAVPITEQYF. The CDR3 DNA follows: TGCGCCAGCAGCTTGGATGCCGTCCCTATTACCGAGCAGTACTTC. The genes are TRBV5-1 and TRBJ2-7; D uncertain. The V end was cut by 0 bases, the J end by 6 bases, with 16 bases between. The germline gives CDR1 SGHRS, CDR2 YFSETQ. This CDR3 spans 15 amino acids.

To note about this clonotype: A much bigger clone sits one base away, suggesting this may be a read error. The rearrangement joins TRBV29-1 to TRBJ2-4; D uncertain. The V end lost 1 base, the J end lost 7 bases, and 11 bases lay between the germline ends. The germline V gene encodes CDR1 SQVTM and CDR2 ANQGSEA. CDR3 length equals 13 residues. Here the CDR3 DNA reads TGCAGCGTTGAAGGCGGAAAGGTGAACATTCAGTACTTC. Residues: CSVEGGKVNIQYF.